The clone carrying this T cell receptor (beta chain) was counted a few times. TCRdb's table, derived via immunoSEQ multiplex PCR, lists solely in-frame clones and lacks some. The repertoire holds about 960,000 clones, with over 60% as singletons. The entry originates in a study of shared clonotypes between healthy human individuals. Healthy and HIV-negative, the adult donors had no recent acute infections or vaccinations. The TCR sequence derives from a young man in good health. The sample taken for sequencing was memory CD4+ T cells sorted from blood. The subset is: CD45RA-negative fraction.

The CDR3 coding sequence is TGTGCCAGCAGCGAAGGGTCGGGGAAACCCACAGATACGCAGTATTTT. Translated, it gives CASSEGSGKPTDTQYF. This sequence joins TRBV7-9 and TRBJ2-3; tentative D call: TRBD2 (5 bases). Trimming took off 5 bases at V and 2 bases at J, with 17 bases between the two ends. From germline, CDR1 is SEHNR and CDR2 FQNEAQ (reference sequence). The CDR3 sequence is 16 residues long.